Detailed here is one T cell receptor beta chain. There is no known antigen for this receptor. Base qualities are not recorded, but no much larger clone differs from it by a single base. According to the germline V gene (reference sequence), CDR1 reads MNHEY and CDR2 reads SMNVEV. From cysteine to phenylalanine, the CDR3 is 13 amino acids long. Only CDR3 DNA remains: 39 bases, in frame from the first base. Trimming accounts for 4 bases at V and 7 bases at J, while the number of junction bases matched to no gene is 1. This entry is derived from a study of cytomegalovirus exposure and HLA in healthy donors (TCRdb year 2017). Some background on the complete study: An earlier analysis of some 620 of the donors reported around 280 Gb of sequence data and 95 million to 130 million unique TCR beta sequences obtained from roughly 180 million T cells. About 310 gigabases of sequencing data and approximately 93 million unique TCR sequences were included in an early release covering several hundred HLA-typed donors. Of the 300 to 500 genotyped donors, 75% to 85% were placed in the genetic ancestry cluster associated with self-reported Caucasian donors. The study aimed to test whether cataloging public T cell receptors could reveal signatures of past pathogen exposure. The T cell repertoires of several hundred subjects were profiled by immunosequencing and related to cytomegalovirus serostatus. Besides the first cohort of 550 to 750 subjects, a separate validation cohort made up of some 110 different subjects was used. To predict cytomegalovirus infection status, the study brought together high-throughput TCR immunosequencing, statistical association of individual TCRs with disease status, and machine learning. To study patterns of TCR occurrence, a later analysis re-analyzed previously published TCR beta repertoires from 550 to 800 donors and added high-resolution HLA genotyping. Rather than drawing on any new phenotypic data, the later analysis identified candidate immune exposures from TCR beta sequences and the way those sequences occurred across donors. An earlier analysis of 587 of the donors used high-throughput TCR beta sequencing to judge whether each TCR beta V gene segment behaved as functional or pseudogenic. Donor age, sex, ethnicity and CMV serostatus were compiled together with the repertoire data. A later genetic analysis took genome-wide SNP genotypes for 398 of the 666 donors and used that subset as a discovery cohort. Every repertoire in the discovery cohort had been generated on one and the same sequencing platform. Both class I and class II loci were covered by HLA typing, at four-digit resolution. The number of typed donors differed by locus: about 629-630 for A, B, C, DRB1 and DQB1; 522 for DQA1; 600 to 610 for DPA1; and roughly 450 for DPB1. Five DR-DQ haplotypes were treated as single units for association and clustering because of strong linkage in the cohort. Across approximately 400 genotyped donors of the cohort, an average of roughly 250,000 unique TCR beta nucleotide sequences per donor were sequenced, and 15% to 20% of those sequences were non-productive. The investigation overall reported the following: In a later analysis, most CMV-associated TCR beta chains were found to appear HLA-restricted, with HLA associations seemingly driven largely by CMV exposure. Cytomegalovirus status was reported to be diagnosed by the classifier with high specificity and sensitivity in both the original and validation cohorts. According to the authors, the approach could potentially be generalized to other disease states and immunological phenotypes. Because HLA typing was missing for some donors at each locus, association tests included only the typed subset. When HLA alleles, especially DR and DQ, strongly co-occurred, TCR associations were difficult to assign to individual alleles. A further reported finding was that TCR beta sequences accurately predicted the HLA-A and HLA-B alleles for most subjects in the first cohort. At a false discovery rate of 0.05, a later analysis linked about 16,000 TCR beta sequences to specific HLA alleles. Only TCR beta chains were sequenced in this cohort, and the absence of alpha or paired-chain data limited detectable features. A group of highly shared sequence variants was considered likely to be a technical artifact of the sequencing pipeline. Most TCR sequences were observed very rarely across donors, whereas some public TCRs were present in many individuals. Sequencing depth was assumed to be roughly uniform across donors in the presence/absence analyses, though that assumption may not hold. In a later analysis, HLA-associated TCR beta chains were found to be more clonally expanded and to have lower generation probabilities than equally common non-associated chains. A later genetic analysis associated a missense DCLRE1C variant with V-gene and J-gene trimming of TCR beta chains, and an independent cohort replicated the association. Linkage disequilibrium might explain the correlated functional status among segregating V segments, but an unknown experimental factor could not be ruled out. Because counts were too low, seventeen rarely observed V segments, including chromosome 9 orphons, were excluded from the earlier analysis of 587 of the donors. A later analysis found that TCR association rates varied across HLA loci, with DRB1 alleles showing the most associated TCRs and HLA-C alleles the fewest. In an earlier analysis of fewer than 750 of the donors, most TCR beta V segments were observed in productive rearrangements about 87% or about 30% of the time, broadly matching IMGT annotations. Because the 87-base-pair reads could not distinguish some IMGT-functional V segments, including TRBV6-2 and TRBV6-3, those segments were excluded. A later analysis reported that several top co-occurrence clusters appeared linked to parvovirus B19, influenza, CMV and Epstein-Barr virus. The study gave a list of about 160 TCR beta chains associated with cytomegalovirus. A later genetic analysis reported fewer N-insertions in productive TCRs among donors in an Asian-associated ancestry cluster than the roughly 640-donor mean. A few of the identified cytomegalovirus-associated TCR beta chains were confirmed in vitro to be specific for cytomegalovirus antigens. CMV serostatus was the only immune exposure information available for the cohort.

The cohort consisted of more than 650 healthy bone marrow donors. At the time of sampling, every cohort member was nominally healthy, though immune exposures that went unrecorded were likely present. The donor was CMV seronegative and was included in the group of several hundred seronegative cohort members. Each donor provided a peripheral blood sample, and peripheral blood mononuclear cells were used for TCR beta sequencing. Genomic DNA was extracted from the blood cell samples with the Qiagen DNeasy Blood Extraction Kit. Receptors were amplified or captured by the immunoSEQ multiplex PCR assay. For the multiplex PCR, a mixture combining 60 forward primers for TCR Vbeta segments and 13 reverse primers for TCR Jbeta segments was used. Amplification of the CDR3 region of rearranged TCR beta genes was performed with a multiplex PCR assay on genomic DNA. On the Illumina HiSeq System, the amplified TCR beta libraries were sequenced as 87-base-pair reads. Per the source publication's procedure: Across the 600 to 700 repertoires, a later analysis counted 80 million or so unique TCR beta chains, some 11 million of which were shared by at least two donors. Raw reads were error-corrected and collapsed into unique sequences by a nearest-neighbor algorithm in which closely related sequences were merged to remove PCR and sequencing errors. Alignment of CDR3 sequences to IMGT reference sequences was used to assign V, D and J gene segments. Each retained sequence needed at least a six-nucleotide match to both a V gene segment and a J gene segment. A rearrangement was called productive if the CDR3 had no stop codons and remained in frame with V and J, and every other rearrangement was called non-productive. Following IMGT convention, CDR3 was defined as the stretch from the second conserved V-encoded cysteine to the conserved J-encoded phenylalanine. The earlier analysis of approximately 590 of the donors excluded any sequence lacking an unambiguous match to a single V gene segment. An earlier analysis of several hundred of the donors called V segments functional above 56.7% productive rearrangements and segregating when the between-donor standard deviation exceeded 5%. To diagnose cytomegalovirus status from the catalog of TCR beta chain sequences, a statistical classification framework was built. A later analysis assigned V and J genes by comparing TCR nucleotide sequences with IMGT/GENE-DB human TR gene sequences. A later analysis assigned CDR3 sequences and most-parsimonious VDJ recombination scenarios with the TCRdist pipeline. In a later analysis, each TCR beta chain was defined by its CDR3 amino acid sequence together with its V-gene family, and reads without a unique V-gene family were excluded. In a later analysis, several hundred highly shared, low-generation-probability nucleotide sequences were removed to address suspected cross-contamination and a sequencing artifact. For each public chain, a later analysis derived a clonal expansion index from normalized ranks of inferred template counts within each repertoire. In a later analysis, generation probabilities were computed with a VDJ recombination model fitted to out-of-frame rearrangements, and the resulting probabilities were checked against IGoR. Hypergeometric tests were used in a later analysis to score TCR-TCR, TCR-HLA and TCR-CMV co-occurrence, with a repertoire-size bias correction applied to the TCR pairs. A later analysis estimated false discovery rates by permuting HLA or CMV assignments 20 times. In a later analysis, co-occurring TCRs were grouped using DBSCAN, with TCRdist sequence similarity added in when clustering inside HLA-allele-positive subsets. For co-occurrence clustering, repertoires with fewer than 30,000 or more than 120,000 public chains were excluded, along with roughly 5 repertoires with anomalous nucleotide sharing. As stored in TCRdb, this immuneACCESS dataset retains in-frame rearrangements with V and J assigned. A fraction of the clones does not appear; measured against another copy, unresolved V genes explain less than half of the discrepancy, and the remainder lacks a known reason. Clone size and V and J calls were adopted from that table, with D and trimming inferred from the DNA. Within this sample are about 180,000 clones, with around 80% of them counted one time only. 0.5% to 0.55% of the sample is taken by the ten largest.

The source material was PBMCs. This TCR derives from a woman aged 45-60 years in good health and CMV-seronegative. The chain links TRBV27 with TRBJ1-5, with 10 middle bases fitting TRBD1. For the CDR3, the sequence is CASSWGQGQPQHF. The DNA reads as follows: TGTGCCAGCAGTTGGGGACAGGGGCAGCCCCAGCATTTT.